The clone carrying this T cell receptor beta chain was counted ten times or more. Its antigen remains unidentified. This sample was taken from a study of blood T cells in healthy people across ages. Regarding the study as a whole: Per million T cells, TCR beta diversity dropped roughly linearly as age increased.

The authors ran a second PCR of roughly 6 to 12 cycles using a sample-barcoded 5' primer and a J-beta primer mix. All cDNA molecules were each tagged by a template-switch adaptor with 12 random nucleotides. TCRdb analysed the 5' RACE reads with MiXCR anew, one entry per CDR3 protein. The sample shows about 680,000 distinct CDR3 sequences, roughly 50% of them seen only once. This CDR3 has 15 residues. With 5 bases removed from V and 8 bases from J, the gap between germline ends came to 18 bases. CDR1 is MNHEY and CDR2 is SMNVEV in the germline V gene (reference sequence). The sequenced sample was blood. The receptor comes from an older woman in good health. The V gene is TRBV27, the J gene TRBJ1-4; TRBD1 is a possible D gene (5 bases). CDR3: CASSPLGGGSEKLFF. The CDR3 nucleotides are TGTGCCAGCAGTCCCCTTGGGGGGGGGAGCGAAAAACTGTTTTTT.